Sequencing of this TCR beta chain was carried out in a study of T cells in Graves' hyperthyroidism and ophthalmopathy. General observations from the study: The majority of expanded thyroid clonotypes above 0.001 also appeared in blood.

This clonotype was seen ten or more times. No antigen is known for it. Clinical symptoms, serum thyroxine and TRAb, thyroid ultrasound and orbital computed tomography together formed the diagnostic basis. Authors of the study amplified TCR beta CDR3 regions from RNA transcripts. First-round RT-PCR of the TCR CDR3 relied on the HTBI primer set. TCRdb ran MiXCR on the multiplex PCR reads and lists one entry per CDR3 protein. This sample carries 620,000 or so distinct CDR3 sequences, about 15% of them seen once, and the ten largest clones take around an eighth. The sequence was obtained from a woman in her forties or fifties with Graves' ophthalmopathy. The sample comprised blood.

The CDR3 region is CASSRTGRGFSNQPQHF. CDR3 in DNA: TGTGCCAGCAGTAGGACAGGGAGAGGGTTTAGCAATCAGCCCCAGCATTTT. The gene calls are TRBV28 and TRBJ1-5; the match to TRBD1 covers 8 bases. CDR1 and CDR2 (germline): MDHEN, SYDVKM. The CDR3 has 17 amino acids. V lost 5 bases, J lost 0 bases, and 9 bases stayed unmatched.